Following are 26 T cell receptor beta chains from one sample sequenced in a study of shared clonotypes between healthy human individuals (dated by TCRdb to the early 2020s). Libraries were made using the immunoSEQ multiplex PCR assay. Held by TCRdb, this immuneACCESS table contains in-frame sequences only and omits some clones. Under half of the omission traces to an unresolved V gene where checked; the cause of the rest is unknown. This sample has 2.3 million or so clones in its table, and approximately 95% of those were observed once. Approximately 0.4% of the sample lies in the top ten. Source material: naive CD4+ T cells from PBMCs. The cell subset or site tag for this specimen amounts to: CD45RA+ positively selected. Receptor source: a man between 18 and 35 years old in good health. Some clones in this sample may be carry-over from other donors' samples.

V and J are TRBV18 and TRBJ2-1; no definite D call. V was cut by 8 bases and J by 7 bases, with 15 bases left in between. This CDR3 is built from 13 residues. Germline values: CDR1 KGHSH, CDR2 LQKENI. The CDR3 spells CASRQLNLNEQFF. CDR3 sequence (DNA): TGTGCCAGCCGGCAATTGAACCTTAATGAGCAGTTCTTC.

The V call is TRBV6-6, the J call TRBJ2-3, with unresolved D. Trimming took 7 bases from V and 0 from J, leaving 11 bases between them. Germline V gene lookup returns CDR1 MNHNY and CDR2 SVGAGI (reference sequence). This CDR3 is 14 amino acids long. The CDR3: CASTPSSSTDTQYF. As DNA, the CDR3 is TGTGCCAGCACGCCTTCCTCTAGCACAGATACGCAGTATTTT.

Concerning this clone: Other DNA sequences from this sample encode an identical CDR3 as well. The chain uses TRBV28 and TRBJ2-1; D uncertain. This CDR3 is built from 12 residues. The V and J ends lost 1 base and 4 bases respectively, with 2 bases between them. CDR1 and CDR2 (germline): MDHEN, SYDVKM. The CDR3 DNA is TGTGCCAGCAGTTTATCGTACAATGAGCAGTTCTTC. Protein product: CASSLSYNEQFF. Full variable domain (rest looked up from reference TRBV28 and TRBJ2-1): DVKVTQSSRYLVKRTGEKVFLECVQDMDHENMFWYRQDPGLGLRLIYFSYDVKMKEKGDIPEGYSVSREKKERFSLILESASTNQTSMYLCASSLSYNEQFFGPGTRLTVL.

The chain uses TRBV5-1 and TRBJ2-2, with 10 bases matching TRBD2. V dropped 3 bases and J dropped 2; count of bases not matched to a gene: 7. CDR3 length: 17 residues. Germline loops: CDR1 SGHRS, CDR2 YFSETQ. The CDR3 DNA follows: TGCGCCAGCAGCTCACGCACTAGCGGGGAAAACACCGGGGAGCTGTTTTTT. Its translation is CASSSRTSGENTGELFF.

The CDR3 coding sequence is TGTGCCAGCAGCCCAAGTCGGGTGGGGGAGCAGTACTTC. Encoded protein: CASSPSRVGEQYF. The chain joins TRBV21-1 to TRBJ2-7. TRBV21-1 is listed as a pseudogene. This CDR3 contains 13 residues.

The rearrangement links TRBV30 to TRBJ1-1; D is undetermined. Trimming removed 4 bases at V and 5 bases at J, with 11 bases between. CDR1 GTSNPN and CDR2 SVGIG come from the germline V gene (reference sequence). There are 12 residues in the CDR3. This chain's CDR3 is CAWNLGLTEAFF. CDR3 bases: TGTGCCTGGAACCTCGGACTAACTGAAGCTTTCTTT.

The CDR3 nucleotides are TGTGCCAGCAGTCTGGACAGGGGGCATCCGTTCTTC. It is translated as CASSLDRGHPFF. The V gene is TRBV28, the J gene TRBJ2-1; TRBD1 agrees at 11 bases. V gave up 5 bases and J gave up 15 bases; unmatched junction bases: 6. The CDR3 sequence is 12 residues long. The germline gives CDR1 MDHEN, CDR2 SYDVKM.

The rearrangement joins TRBV7-3 to TRBJ2-3, with D possibly matching TRBD2 (5 bases). The CDR3 covers 14 residues. Trimming shortened V by 2 bases and J by 4 bases, and 10 bases separated the two germline ends. Germline loops: CDR1 SGHTA, CDR2 FQGTGA. The CDR3 DNA is TGTGCCAGCAGCTTAGAGGGCGGGTCAGATACGCAGTATTTT. This codes for CASSLEGGSDTQYF.

The rearrangement uses TRBV5-6 and TRBJ1-5, with 9 bases identical to TRBD1. The germline V gene encodes CDR1 SGHDT and CDR2 YYEEEE. Trimming removed 4 bases from V and 5 bases from J; junction bases left unmatched: 10. The CDR3 is 16 amino acids. CDR3 sequence reads: CASSRRGDRVYQPQHF. CDR3 bases: TGTGCCAGCAGCCGCAGAGGGGACAGGGTGTATCAGCCCCAGCATTTT.

The J gene is TRBJ2-1, the V gene TRBV5-1; D unresolved. CDR3 length: 15 amino acids. V dropped 3 bases and J dropped 0 bases, with 10 bases sitting between them. Germline-derived CDR1 and CDR2 are SGHRS and YFSETQ. CDR3 loop: CASSSVTNSYNEQFF. For the CDR3, the DNA is TGCGCCAGCAGCTCGGTTACTAACTCCTACAATGAGCAGTTCTTC.

Comments on this clone: Other DNA sequences in this specimen translate into the identical CDR3. V gene TRBV6-1 combines with J gene TRBJ1-5, with D hard to call. This CDR3 comprises 12 residues. From germline, CDR1 is MNHNS and CDR2 SASEGT. Deletions cut 2 bases from V and 6 bases from J, with 5 bases between. The CDR3 loop is CASSELGQPQHF. DNA of the CDR3: TGTGCCAGCAGTGAATTGGGTCAGCCCCAGCATTTT.

As regards this clone: Other DNA sequences in this specimen translate into the identical CDR3. This chain connects TRBV5-1 to TRBJ2-3; D is uncertain. V shed 0 bases and J shed 0 bases, with 5 bases lying between them. The CDR3 loop spans 14 amino acids. Germline V CDR1 and CDR2: SGHRS, YFSETQ. Here the CDR3 reads CASSLGFSTDTQYF. DNA of the CDR3: TGCGCCAGCAGCTTGGGGTTTAGCACAGATACGCAGTATTTT.

The V and J genes are TRBV21-1 and TRBJ1-2. TRBV21-1 is a listed pseudogene. The CDR3 runs 18 residues. The CDR3 loop reads CASSKALTEPQANYGYTF. The CDR3 DNA follows: TGTGCCAGCAGCAAAGCGCTCACCGAACCTCAAGCTAACTATGGCTACACCTTC.

The chain has TRBV9 and TRBJ1-4; D remains unclear. The CDR3 is 14 amino acids. Deletions cut 3 bases from V and 0 bases from J, with 6 bases between. Per germline, CDR1 SGDLS and CDR2 YYNGEE. CDR3 DNA: TGTGCCAGCAGCGGAGACCCAACTAATGAAAAACTGTTTTTT. This encodes CASSGDPTNEKLFF. The full variable domain, completed using reference TRBV9 and TRBJ1-4, is DSGVTQTPKHLITATGQRVTLRCSPRSGDLSVYWYQQSLDQGLQFLIQYYNGEERAKGNILERFSAQQFPDLHSELNLSSLELGDSALYFCASSGDPTNEKLFFGSGTQLSVL.

The J gene is TRBJ2-3, the V gene TRBV6-5; the D is unclear. Germline CDR1 and CDR2: MNHEY and SVGAGI. The V gene lost 8 bases and the J gene lost 2 bases, with 11 bases spanning the gap. CDR3 size: 13 residues. The CDR3 sequence: CASGTPTTDTQYF. In nucleotides, the CDR3 is TGTGCCAGCGGAACTCCTACCACAGATACGCAGTATTTT.

This clone appeared once. The CDR3 protein is CASSSPGQGKVGTGELFF. The CDR3 DNA follows: TGTGCCAGCAGCTCGCCGGGACAGGGGAAGGTGGGCACCGGGGAGCTGTTTTTT. The chain uses TRBV7-2 and TRBJ2-2; TRBD1 agrees at 10 bases. Germline loops: CDR1 SGHTA, CDR2 FQGNSA. V lost 4 bases and J lost 4; bases outside the gene matches: 12. The CDR3 sequence is 18 residues long.

The rearrangement uses TRBV15 and TRBJ2-2, with 8 bases identical to TRBD1. Trimming removed 1 base from V and 1 base from J; junction bases left unmatched: 2. There are 16 residues in the CDR3. Germline assignment: CDR1 LNHNV and CDR2 YYDKDF (reference sequence). CDR3 residues: CATSRGDRMNTGELFF. Here the CDR3 DNA reads TGTGCCACCAGCAGAGGGGACAGGATGAACACCGGGGAGCTGTTTTTT. The full variable domain, its missing parts supplied by reference TRBV15 and TRBJ2-2, is DAMVIQNPRYQVTQFGKPVTLSCSQTLNHNVMYWYQQKSSQAPKLLFHYYDKDFNNEADTPDNFQSRRPNTSFCFLDIRSPGLGDTAMYLCATSRGDRMNTGELFFGEGSRLTVL.

The chain couples TRBV28 to TRBJ2-3; D tentatively reads TRBD1 or TRBD2 (5 bases each). The V and J ends lost 3 bases and 0 bases respectively, with 13 bases between them. CDR1 is MDHEN, CDR2 SYDVKM, per germline. This CDR3 is built from 16 residues. The CDR3, as DNA: TGTGCCAGCAGTTTCCTTCGGGGACCTAGCACAGATACGCAGTATTTT. It is translated as CASSFLRGPSTDTQYF.

Comments on this clone: The sample holds other DNA sequences that translate to the same CDR3. This sequence joins TRBV30 and TRBJ2-7, with 7 bases aligning to TRBD1. The CDR3 covers 13 residues. The V and J ends lost 1 base and 2 bases, in that order; junction bases with no gene match: 2. Germline-derived CDR1 and CDR2 are GTSNPN and SVGIG (reference sequence). The CDR3, as DNA: TGTGCCTGGAGTGGAGACAGGGCCTACGAGCAGTACTTC. Protein sequence: CAWSGDRAYEQYF.

Comments on this clone: The sample carries other DNA sequences with the same CDR3. The rearrangement uses TRBV29-1 and TRBJ2-7; TRBD1 matches at 7 bases. The germline gives CDR1 SQVTM, CDR2 ANQGSEA. The V segment lost 6 bases and the J segment 0 bases; nucleotides outside the gene matches: 5. The CDR3 is 13 amino acids. In DNA form, the CDR3 reads TGCAGCGTGGGGACAGTCCTCTCCTACGAGCAGTACTTC. Its translation: CSVGTVLSYEQYF.

The chain couples TRBV5-1 to TRBJ2-3; either TRBD1 or TRBD2 may supply D (5 bases each). The germline gives CDR1 SGHRS, CDR2 YFSETQ. V shed 2 bases and J shed 10 bases, with 20 bases lying between them. The CDR3 is 15 residues long. The CDR3 sequence is CASSFTQDLRGPQYF. The CDR3 DNA follows: TGCGCCAGCAGCTTCACACAGGACCTTCGCGGGCCGCAGTATTTT.

The rearrangement links TRBV27 to TRBJ1-1; unclear D gene. The V end was cut by 1 base, the J end by 2 bases, with 11 bases between. Germline V CDR1 and CDR2: MNHEY, SMNVEV (reference sequence). This CDR3 contains 15 residues. CDR3 sequence reads: CASSLFLAANTEAFF. The DNA for the CDR3 is TGTGCCAGCAGTTTATTTTTGGCGGCCAACACTGAAGCTTTCTTT.

Note on this clone: Other DNA sequences of this sample code for an identical CDR3. This chain joins TRBV28 and TRBJ1-1, with 8 bases lining up with TRBD1. J lost 10 bases, V lost 5 bases, and 3 bases had no gene match. CDR3 length: 11 residues. Germline lookup yields CDR1 MDHEN and CDR2 SYDVKM. The CDR3 DNA sequence: TGTGCCAGCAGTGGACAGGGTCGAGCTTTCTTT. Translation: CASSGQGRAFF.

The J gene is TRBJ2-1, the V gene TRBV2; maybe TRBD1 (5 bases). This CDR3 region has 12 residues. Between the trimmed V and J ends, which lost 10 bases and 5 bases, there was a span of 12 bases. The V gene's germline CDR1 is SNHLY and CDR2 FYNNEI. CDR3 loop: CATQTEDNEQFF. The CDR3 DNA reads as TGTGCCACCCAGACAGAAGACAATGAGCAGTTCTTC.

In the case of this clone: The sample has other DNA sequences that encode this CDR3 too. The rearrangement uses TRBV2 and TRBJ1-5; a weak D match, TRBD1 (6 bases). The CDR3 has 14 residues. With 9 bases removed from V and 0 bases from J, the gap between germline ends came to 12 bases. Germline loops: CDR1 SNHLY, CDR2 FYNNEI. CDR3 in DNA: TGTGCCAGTAAGGGGGTCTATAGCAATCAGCCCCAGCATTTT. Protein sequence: CASKGVYSNQPQHF. Full variable domain (rest looked up from reference TRBV2 and TRBJ1-5): EPEVTQTPSHQVTQMGQEVILRCVPISNHLYFYWYRQILGQKVEFLVSFYNNEISEKSEIFDDQFSVERPDGSNFTLKIRSTKLEDSAMYFCASKGVYSNQPQHFGDGTRLSIL.

This clone appeared once. The chain joins TRBV27 to TRBJ1-1, with a tentative D call TRBD1 (5 bases). The V and J ends lost 1 base and 0 bases respectively, with 9 bases between them. The CDR3 runs to 15 residues. CDR1 and CDR2 from the germline V gene are MNHEY and SMNVEV (reference sequence). CDR3 amino acids: CASSLLWGLNTEAFF. Written as DNA, the CDR3 is TGTGCCAGCAGTTTATTGTGGGGCCTGAACACTGAAGCTTTCTTT.